The clone carrying this T cell receptor beta chain was recorded at least ten times. Its antigen remains unknown. An end of the junction differs from the germline gene, which may be a read error. The data originate from a study of beta chain features in type 1 diabetes. Findings and limits, study-wide: The influence of HLA type on TCRB rearrangement stayed undetermined.

Isolation of CD4+ naive, central memory, regulatory and stem cell-like memory cells was achieved by sorting via CD45RO/CCR7/CD25/CD127/CD95/CD27. The sequenced template was cDNA made from the entire isolated RNA. Sequencing used immunoSEQ multiplex PCR; TCRdb keeps in-frame clones, though not all of them. The table has about 140,000 clones, 6.9% seen once. The germline gives CDR1 ENHRY, CDR2 SYGVKD. This CDR3 is built from 13 residues. The material sequenced was central memory CD4+ T cells from blood. The TCR originated in a woman aged 25-40 years in good health. V usage is TRBV10-3 and J usage is TRBJ2-1; 9 bases line up with TRBD2. CDR3 loop: CAISESRASGALF. The CDR3 DNA follows: TGTGCCATCAGTGAGAGTCGGGCTAGCGGGGCTCTCTTC.